This T cell receptor (beta chain) was identified in a study of OX40 agonist ivuxolimab in advanced cancers. About the research overall: Under the entry rules, prior anti-PD-1, anti-PD-L1 or anti-CTLA-4 therapy was allowed, and approximately 40% had some.

V lost 6 bases to trimming and J lost 0 bases, with 8 bases between them. The germline CDR1 and CDR2 sequences are MNHEY and SMNVEV (reference sequence). CDR3 length equals 13 residues. Concerning this clone itself: Its antigen is currently unknown.

Overall study findings and caveats: More expanded clones were found, on average, in CD8+ than in CD4+ T cells. At 0.1 to 3.0 mg/kg and by week 6, clonal expansion occurred in CD4+ and CD8+ blood T cells. In a subset of nonresponders, normalized T-cell clonal expansion was also low.

Clones were read by immunoSEQ multiplex PCR, and TCRdb kept only the in-frame ones, dropping some. The data show 45,000 to 50,000 clones, 80% to 90% seen once. This sequence originates from an adult with an advanced solid tumor such as melanoma, head and neck, liver or kidney cancer. The sequences come from CD4+ or CD8+ T cells sorted from blood, collected in a trial of the OX40 agonist ivuxolimab. The chain links TRBV27 to TRBJ1-1; unclear D gene. The CDR3 DNA is TGTGCCAGCAGCCCCGGATTGAACACTGAAGCTTTCTTT. It is translated as CASSPGLNTEAFF.